The table lists the clone carrying this T cell receptor (beta chain) with many counts. This specimen comes from a study of CD8 T cells in ankylosing spondylitis. TCRdb re-derived calls from the 5' RACE reads in MiXCR, one entry per CDR3 protein. The sample has 300,000 to 350,000 distinct CDR3 sequences; around 10% are singletons. The clonotype was recovered from a female donor with ankylosing spondylitis or in good health (not recorded which). Specimen: blood, either unsorted or a sorted T cell fraction (not recorded which).

The CDR3 is CASTQTWNTGELFF. The DNA for the CDR3 is TGCGCCAGCACCCAGACTTGGAACACCGGGGAGCTGTTTTTT. The V call is TRBV5-1, the J call TRBJ2-2, with D unresolved. The CDR3 has 14 amino acids. Germline CDR1 SGHRS, CDR2 YFSETQ. Trimming stripped 6 bases from V and 1 base from J, with 10 bases between.